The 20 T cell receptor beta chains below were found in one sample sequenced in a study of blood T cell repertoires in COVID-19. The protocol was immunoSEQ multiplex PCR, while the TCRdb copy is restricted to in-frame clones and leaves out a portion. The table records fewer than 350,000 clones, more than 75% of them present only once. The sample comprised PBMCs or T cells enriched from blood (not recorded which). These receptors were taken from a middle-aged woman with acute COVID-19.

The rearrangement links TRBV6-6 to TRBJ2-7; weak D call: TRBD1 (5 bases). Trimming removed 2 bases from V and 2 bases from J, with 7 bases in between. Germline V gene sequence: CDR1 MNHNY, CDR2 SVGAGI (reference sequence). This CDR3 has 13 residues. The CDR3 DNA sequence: TGTGCCAGCAGTTACGCAGGGACCTACGAGCAGTACTTC. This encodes CASSYAGTYEQYF.

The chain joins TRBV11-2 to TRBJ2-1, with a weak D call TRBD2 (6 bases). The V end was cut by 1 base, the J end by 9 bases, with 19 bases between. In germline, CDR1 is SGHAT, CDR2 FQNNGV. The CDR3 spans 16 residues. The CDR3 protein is CASSLVAGPSRSEQFF. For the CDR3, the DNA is TGTGCCAGCAGCTTAGTGGCGGGACCCTCCCGGAGTGAGCAGTTCTTC.

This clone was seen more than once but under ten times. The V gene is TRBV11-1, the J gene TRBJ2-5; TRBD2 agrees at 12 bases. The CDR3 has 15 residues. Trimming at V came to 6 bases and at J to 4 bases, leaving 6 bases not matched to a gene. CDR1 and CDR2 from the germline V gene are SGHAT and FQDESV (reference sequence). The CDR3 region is CASSSLAGGGETQYF. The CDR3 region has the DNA TGTGCCAGCAGTTCTCTAGCGGGAGGGGGAGAGACCCAGTACTTC.

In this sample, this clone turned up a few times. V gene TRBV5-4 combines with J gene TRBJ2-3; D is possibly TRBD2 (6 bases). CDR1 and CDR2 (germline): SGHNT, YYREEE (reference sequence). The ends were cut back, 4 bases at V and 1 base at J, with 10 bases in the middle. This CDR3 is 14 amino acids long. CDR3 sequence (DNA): TGTGCCAGCAGCCCCCAGCGGGGCACAGATACGCAGTATTTT. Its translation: CASSPQRGTDTQYF.

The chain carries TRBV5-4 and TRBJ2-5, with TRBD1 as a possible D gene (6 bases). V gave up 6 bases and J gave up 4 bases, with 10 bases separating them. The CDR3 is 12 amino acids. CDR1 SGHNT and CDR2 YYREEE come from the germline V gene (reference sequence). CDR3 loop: CASNRDTETQYF. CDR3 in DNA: TGTGCCAGCAACCGGGACACAGAGACCCAGTACTTC.

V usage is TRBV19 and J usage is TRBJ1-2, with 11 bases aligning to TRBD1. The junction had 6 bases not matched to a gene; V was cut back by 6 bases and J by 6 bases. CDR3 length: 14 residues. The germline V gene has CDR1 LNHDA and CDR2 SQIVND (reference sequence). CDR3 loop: CASSLDRGRDGYTF. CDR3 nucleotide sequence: TGTGCCAGTAGCTTGGACAGGGGGCGCGATGGCTACACCTTC.

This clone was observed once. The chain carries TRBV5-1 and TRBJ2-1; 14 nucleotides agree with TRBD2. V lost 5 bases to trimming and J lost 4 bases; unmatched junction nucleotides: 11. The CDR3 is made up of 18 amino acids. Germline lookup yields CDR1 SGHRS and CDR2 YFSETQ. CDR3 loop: CASSSGLAGVGGYNEQFF. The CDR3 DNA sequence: TGCGCCAGCAGTTCGGGACTAGCGGGAGTGGGAGGGTACAATGAGCAGTTCTTC.

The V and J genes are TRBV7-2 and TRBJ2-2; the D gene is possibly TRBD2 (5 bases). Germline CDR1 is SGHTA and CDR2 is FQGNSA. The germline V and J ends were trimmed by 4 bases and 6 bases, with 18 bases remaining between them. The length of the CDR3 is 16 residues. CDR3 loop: CASSSLRGLVPGELFF. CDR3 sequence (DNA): TGTGCCAGCAGCTCCCTCAGAGGGCTTGTCCCCGGGGAGCTGTTTTTT.

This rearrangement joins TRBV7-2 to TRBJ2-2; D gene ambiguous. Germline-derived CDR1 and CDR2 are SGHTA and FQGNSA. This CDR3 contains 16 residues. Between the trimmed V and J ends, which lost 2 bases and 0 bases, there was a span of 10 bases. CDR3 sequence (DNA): TGTGCCAGCAGCTTACAGCGACTCACGAACACCGGGGAGCTGTTTTTT. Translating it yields CASSLQRLTNTGELFF.

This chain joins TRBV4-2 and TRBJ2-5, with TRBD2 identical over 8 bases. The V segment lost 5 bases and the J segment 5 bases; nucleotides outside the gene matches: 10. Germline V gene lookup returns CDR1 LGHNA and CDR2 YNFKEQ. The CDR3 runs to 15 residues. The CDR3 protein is CASSSRGGQKETQYF. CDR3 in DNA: TGTGCCAGCAGCTCCCGGGGGGGCCAGAAGGAGACCCAGTACTTC.

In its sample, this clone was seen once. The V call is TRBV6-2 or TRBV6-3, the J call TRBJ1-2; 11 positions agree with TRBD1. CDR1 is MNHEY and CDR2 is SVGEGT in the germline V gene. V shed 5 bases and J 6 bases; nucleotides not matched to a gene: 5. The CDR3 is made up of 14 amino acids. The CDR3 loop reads CASSDGTGGDGYTF. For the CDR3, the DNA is TGTGCCAGCAGTGACGGGACAGGGGGTGATGGCTACACCTTC.

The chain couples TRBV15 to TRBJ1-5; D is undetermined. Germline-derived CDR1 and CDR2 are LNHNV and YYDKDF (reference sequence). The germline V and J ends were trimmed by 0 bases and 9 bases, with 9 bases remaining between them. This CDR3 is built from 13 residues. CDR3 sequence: CATSRELSLPQHF. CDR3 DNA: TGTGCCACCAGCAGAGAGTTGTCACTGCCCCAGCATTTT.

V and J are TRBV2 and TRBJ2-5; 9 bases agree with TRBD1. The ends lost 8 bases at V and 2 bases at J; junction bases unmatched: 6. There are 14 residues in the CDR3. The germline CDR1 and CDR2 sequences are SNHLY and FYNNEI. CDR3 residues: CASRGQGNQETQYF. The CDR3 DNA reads TGTGCCAGCCGTGGACAGGGGAATCAAGAGACCCAGTACTTC. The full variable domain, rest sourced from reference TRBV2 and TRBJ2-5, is EPEVTQTPSHQVTQMGQEVILRCVPISNHLYFYWYRQILGQKVEFLVSFYNNEISEKSEIFDDQFSVERPDGSNFTLKIRSTKLEDSAMYFCASRGQGNQETQYFGPGTRLLVL.

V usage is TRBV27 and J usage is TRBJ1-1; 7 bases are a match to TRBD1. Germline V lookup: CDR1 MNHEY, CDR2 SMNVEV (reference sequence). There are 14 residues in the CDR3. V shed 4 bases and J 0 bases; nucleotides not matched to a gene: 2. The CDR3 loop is CASSSGQMNTEAFF. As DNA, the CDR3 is TGTGCCAGCAGTTCGGGACAGATGAACACTGAAGCTTTCTTT.

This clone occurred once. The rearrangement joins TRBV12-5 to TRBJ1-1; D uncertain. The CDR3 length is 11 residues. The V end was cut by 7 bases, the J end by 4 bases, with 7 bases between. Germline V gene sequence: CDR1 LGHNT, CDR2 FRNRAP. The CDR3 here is CASASGTEAFF. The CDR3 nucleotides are TGTGCTAGTGCGTCGGGCACTGAAGCTTTCTTT.

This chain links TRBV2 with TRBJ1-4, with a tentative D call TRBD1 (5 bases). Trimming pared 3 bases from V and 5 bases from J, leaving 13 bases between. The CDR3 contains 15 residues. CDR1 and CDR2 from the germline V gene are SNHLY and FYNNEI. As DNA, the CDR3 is TGTGCCAGCAGTGACATAGGGACTGGGAATGAAAAACTGTTTTTT. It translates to CASSDIGTGNEKLFF. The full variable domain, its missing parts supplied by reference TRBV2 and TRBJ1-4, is EPEVTQTPSHQVTQMGQEVILRCVPISNHLYFYWYRQILGQKVEFLVSFYNNEISEKSEIFDDQFSVERPDGSNFTLKIRSTKLEDSAMYFCASSDIGTGNEKLFFGSGTQLSVL.

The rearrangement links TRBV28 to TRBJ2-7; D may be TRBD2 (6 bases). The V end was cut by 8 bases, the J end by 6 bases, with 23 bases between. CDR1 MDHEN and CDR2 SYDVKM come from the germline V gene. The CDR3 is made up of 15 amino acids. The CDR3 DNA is TGTGCCAGCGGTCATGGGCGGGGCCCCGTAAGCGAGCAGTACTTC. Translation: CASGHGRGPVSEQYF. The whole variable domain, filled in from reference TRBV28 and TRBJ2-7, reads DVKVTQSSRYLVKRTGEKVFLECVQDMDHENMFWYRQDPGLGLRLIYFSYDVKMKEKGDIPEGYSVSREKKERFSLILESASTNQTSMYLCASGHGRGPVSEQYFGPGTRLTVT.

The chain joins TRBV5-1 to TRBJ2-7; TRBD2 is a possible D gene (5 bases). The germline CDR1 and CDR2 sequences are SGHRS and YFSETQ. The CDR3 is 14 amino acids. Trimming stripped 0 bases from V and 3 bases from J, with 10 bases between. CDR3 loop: CASSLGGIDYEQYF. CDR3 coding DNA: TGCGCCAGCAGCTTGGGAGGGATCGACTACGAGCAGTACTTC.

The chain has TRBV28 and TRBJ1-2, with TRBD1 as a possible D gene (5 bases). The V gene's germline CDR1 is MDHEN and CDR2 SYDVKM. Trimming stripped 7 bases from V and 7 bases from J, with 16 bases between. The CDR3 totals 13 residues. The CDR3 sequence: CASTSGGAGGYTF. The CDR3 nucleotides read TGTGCCAGCACCTCAGGAGGGGCGGGTGGCTACACCTTC.

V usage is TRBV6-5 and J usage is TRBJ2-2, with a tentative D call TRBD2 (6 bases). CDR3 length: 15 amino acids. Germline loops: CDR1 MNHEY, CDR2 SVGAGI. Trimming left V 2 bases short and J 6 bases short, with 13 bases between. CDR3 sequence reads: CASSYRRGGAGELFF. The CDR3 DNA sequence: TGTGCCAGCAGTTACCGGCGGGGAGGAGCCGGGGAGCTGTTTTTT.